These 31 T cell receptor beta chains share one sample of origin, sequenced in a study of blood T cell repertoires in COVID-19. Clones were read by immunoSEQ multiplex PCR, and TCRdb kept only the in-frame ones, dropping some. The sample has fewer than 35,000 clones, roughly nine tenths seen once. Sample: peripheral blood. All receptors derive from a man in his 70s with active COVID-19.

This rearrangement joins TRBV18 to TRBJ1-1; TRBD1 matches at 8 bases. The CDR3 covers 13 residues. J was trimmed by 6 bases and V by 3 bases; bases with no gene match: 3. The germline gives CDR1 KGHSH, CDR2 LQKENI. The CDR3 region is CASSPQDRAEAFF. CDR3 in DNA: TGTGCCAGCTCACCCCAGGACAGGGCTGAAGCTTTCTTT.

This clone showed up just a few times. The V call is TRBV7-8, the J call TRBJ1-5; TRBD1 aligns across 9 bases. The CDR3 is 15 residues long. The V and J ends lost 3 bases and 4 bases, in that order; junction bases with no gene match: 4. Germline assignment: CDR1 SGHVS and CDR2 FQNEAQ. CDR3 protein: CASSFRGQGNQPQHF. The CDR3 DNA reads TGTGCCAGCAGCTTCCGGGGACAGGGAAATCAGCCCCAGCATTTT. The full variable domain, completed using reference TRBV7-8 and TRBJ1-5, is GAGVSQSPRYKVAKRGQDVALRCDPISGHVSLFWYQQALGQGPEFLTYFQNEAQLDKSGLPSDRFFAERPEGSVSTLKIQRTQQEDSAVYLCASSFRGQGNQPQHFGDGTRLSIL.

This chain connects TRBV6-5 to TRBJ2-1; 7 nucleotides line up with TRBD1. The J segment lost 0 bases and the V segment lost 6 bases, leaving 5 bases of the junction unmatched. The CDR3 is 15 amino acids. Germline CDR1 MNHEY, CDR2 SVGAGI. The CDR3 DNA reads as TGTGCCAGCAGACAAACAGGGGCCTCCTACAATGAGCAGTTCTTC. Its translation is CASRQTGASYNEQFF.

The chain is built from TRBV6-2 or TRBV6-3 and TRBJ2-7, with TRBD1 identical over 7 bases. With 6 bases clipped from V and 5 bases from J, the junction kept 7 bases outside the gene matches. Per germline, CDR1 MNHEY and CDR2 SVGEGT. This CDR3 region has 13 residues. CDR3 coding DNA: TGTGCCAGCAGCTGGGACAGCAAAAACGAGCAGTACTTC. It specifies CASSWDSKNEQYF.

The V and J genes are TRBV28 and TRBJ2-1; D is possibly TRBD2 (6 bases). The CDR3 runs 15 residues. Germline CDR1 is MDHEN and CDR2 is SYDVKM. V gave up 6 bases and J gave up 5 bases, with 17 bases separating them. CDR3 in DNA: TGTGCCAGCAGCCGGGCGGGTAGCGGCAACAATGAGCAGTTCTTC. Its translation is CASSRAGSGNNEQFF.

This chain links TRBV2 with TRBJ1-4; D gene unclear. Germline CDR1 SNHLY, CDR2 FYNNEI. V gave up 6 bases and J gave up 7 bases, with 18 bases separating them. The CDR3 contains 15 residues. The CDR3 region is CASSPGWGTVEKLFF. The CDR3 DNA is TGTGCCAGCAGCCCGGGATGGGGTACGGTTGAAAAACTGTTTTTT.

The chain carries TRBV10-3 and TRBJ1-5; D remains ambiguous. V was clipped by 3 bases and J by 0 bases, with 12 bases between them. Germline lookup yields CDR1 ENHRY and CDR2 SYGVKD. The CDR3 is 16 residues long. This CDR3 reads CAISDPTKHSNQPQHF. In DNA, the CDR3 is TGTGCCATCAGTGACCCCACAAAACATAGCAATCAGCCCCAGCATTTT.

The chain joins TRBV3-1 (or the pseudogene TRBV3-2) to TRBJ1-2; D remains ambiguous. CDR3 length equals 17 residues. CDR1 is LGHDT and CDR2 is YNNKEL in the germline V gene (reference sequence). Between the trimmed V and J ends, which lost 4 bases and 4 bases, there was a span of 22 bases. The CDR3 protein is CASSRKGGGGALYGYTF. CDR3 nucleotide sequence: TGTGCCAGCAGCCGAAAGGGAGGTGGCGGAGCCCTCTATGGCTACACCTTC.

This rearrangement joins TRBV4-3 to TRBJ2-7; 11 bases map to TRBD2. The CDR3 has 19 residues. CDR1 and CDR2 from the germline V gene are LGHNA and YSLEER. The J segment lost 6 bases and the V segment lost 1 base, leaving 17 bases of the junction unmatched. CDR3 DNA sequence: TGCGCCAGCAGCCAAGCAAGATGGCTAGCGGGGGGCAGAGGTCTCGAGCAGTACTTC. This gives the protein CASSQARWLAGGRGLEQYF.

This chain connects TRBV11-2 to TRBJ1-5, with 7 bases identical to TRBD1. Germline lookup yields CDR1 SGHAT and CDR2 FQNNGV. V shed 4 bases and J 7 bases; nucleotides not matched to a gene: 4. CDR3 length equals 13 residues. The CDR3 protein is CASSSGQAQPQHF. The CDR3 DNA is TGTGCCAGCAGCTCTGGACAGGCACAGCCCCAGCATTTT.

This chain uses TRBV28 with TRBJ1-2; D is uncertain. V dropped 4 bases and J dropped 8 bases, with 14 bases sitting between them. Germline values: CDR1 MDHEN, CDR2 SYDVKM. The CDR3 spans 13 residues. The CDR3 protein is CASSSQVDKGYTF. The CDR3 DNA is TGTGCCAGCAGTTCCCAGGTGGATAAAGGCTACACCTTC.

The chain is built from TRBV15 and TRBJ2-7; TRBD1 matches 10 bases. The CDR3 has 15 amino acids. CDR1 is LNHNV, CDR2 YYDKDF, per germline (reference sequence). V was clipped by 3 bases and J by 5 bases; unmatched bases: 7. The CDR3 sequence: CATSSLTGGKDEQYF. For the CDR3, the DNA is TGTGCCACCAGCAGCCTGACAGGGGGCAAGGACGAGCAGTACTTC. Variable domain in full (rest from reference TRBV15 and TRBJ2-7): DAMVIQNPRYQVTQFGKPVTLSCSQTLNHNVMYWYQQKSSQAPKLLFHYYDKDFNNEADTPDNFQSRRPNTSFCFLDIRSPGLGDTAMYLCATSSLTGGKDEQYFGPGTRLTVT.

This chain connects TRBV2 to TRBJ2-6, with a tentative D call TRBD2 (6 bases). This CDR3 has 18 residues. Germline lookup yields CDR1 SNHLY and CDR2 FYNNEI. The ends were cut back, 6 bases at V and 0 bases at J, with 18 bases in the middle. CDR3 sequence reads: CASSPGVRGSSGANVLTF. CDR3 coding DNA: TGTGCCAGCAGCCCGGGAGTGAGAGGGAGCTCTGGGGCCAACGTCCTGACTTTC.

CDR3 in DNA: TGTGCCAGCAGCCAAGTATTGCAGAACTCTGGGGCCAACGTCCTGACTTTC. Protein: CASSQVLQNSGANVLTF. This rearrangement joins TRBV4-2 to TRBJ2-6; D not certain. The CDR3 runs 17 residues. The germline CDR1 and CDR2 sequences are LGHNA and YNFKEQ. Trimming removed 1 base from V and 0 bases from J, with 10 bases in between.

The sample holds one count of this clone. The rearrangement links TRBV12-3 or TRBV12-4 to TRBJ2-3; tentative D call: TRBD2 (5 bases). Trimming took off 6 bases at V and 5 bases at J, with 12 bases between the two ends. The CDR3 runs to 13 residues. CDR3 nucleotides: TGTGCCAGCAGCCGACAAGGGAGAGATACGCAGTATTTT. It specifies CASSRQGRDTQYF.

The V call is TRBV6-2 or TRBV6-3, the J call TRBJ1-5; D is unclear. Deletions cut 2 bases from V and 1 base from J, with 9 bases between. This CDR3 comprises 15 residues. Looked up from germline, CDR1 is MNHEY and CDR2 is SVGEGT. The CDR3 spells CASSYPEYSNQPQHF. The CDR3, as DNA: TGTGCCAGCAGTTACCCAGAATACAGCAATCAGCCCCAGCATTTT.

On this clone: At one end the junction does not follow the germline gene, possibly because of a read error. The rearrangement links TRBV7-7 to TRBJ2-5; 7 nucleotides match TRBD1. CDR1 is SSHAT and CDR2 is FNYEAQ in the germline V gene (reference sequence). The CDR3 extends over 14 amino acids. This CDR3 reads CASSAPGQQETQYF. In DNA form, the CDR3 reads TGTGCTAGCAGCGCGCCGGGACAGCAAGAGACCCAGTACTTC.

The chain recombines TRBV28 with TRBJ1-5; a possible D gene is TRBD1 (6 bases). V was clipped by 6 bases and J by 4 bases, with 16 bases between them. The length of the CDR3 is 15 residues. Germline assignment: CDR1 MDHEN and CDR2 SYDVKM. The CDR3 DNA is TGTGCCAGCAGGATACTTCGGGACATTAATCAGCCCCAGCATTTT. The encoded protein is CASRILRDINQPQHF.

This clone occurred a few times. The CDR3 DNA follows: TGTGCCAGCAGCTTGGATGCGAGCTCCTACAATGAGCAGTTCTTC. It is translated as CASSLDASSYNEQFF. The genes are TRBV5-4 and TRBJ2-1; D gene unclear. V lost 0 bases and J 0 bases, leaving 7 bases between the germline ends. Germline CDR1 and CDR2: SGHNT and YYREEE (reference sequence). The length of the CDR3 is 15 residues.

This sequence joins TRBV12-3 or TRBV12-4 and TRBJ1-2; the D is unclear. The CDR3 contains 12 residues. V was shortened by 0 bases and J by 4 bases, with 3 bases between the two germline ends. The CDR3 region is CASSLASYGYTF. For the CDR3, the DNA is TGTGCCAGCAGTTTAGCCAGCTATGGCTACACCTTC.

DNA for the CDR3: TGTGCCAGCAGGGTAGGGGGTCCGGACTCCTACAATGAGCAGTTCTTC. It yields the protein CASRVGGPDSYNEQFF. The chain combines TRBV28 with TRBJ2-1, with D possibly matching TRBD1 (6 bases). Germline loops: CDR1 MDHEN, CDR2 SYDVKM. Trimming took 6 bases from V and 0 from J, leaving 15 bases between them. The CDR3 has 16 amino acids. Drawing the rest from reference TRBV28 and TRBJ2-1, the complete variable domain is DVKVTQSSRYLVKRTGEKVFLECVQDMDHENMFWYRQDPGLGLRLIYFSYDVKMKEKGDIPEGYSVSREKKERFSLILESASTNQTSMYLCASRVGGPDSYNEQFFGPGTRLTVL.

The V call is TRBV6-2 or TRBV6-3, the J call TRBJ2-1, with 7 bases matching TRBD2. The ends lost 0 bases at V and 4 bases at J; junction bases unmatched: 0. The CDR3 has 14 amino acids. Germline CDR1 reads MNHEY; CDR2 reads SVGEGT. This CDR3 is CASSYSGGYNEQFF. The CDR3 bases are TGTGCCAGCAGTTACTCCGGGGGGTACAATGAGCAGTTCTTC.

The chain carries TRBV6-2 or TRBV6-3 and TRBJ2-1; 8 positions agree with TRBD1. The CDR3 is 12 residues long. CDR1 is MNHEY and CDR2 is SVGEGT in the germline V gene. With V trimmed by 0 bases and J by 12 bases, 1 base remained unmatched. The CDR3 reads CASSYSGTGQFF. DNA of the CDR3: TGTGCCAGCAGTTACTCCGGGACAGGGCAGTTCTTC.

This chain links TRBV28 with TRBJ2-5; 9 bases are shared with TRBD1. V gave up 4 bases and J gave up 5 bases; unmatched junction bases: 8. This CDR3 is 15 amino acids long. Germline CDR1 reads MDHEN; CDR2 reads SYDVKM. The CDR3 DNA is TGTGCCAGCAGTTCGCCCGGGACAGGGTCGGAGACCCAGTACTTC. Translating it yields CASSSPGTGSETQYF.

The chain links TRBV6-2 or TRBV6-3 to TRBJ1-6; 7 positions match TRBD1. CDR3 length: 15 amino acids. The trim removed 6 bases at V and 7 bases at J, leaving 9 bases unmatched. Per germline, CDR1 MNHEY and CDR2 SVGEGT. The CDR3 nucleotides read TGTGCCAGCAGCCTTGGACAGGTGCCAAATTCACCCCTCCACTTT. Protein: CASSLGQVPNSPLHF.

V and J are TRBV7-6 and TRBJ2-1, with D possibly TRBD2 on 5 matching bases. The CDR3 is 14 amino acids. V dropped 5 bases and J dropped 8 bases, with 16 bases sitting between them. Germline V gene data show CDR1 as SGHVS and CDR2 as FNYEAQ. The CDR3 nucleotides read TGTGCCAGCAGCCTAACACCCGGGGTCCATGAGCAGTTCTTC. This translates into CASSLTPGVHEQFF.

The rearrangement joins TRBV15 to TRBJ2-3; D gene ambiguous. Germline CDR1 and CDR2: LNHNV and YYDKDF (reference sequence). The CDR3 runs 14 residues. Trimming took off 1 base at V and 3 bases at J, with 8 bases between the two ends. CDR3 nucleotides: TGTGCCACCAGCAGAGGGGCAATTACAGATACGCAGTATTTT. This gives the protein CATSRGAITDTQYF.

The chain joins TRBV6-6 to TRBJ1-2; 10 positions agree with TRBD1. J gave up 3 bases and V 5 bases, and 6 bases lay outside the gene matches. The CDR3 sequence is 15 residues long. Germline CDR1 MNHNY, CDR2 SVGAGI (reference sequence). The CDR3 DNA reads TGTGCCAGCAGTGGACAGGGGGAAACCGACTATGGCTACACCTTC. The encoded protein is CASSGQGETDYGYTF.

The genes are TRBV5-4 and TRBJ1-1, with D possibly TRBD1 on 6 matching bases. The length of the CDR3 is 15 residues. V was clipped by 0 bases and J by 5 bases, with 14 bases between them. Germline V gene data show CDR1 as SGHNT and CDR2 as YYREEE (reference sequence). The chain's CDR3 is CASSLGDAGETEAFF. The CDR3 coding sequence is TGTGCCAGCAGCTTGGGGGACGCAGGGGAGACTGAAGCTTTCTTT.

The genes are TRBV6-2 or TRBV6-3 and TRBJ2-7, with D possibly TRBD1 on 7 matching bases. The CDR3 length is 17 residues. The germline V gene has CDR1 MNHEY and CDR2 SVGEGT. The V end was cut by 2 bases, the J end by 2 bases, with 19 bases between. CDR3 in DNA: TGTGCCAGCAGTTACACACAAACAGGGGAGGTTACCTACGAGCAGTACTTC. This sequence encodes CASSYTQTGEVTYEQYF.

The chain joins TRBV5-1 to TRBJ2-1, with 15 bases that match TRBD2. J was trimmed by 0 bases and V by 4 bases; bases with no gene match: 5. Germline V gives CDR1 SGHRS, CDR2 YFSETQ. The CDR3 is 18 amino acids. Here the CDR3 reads CASSPGTSGGSSYNEQFF. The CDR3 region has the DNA TGCGCCAGCAGCCCCGGGACTAGCGGGGGGAGCTCCTACAATGAGCAGTTCTTC.